This T cell receptor (beta chain) came from a study of blood T cell repertoires in COVID-19. Background on the study: Both acute and convalescent COVID-19 samples were obtained from the United States, Italy and Spain. T cells, B-cell-depleted T cells, or PBMCs provided the cDNA or gDNA that served as material.

The authors' processing: Amplifying reference gene primers gave estimates of nucleated cell counts. The data were produced by immunoSEQ multiplex PCR, yet TCRdb's version contains in-frame clones alone and is incomplete. That table supplies the V and J calls and clone size; D and trimming were determined from the DNA. In the table there are about 410,000 clones, 80% to 90% of which are singletons. This clone was recorded only once. Trimming shortened V by 2 bases and J by 0 bases, and 7 bases separated the two germline ends. The CDR3 is 14 amino acids. Germline loops: CDR1 MNHEY, CDR2 SVGAGI. The TCR was taken from a woman aged 25 to 39 with active or convalescent COVID-19. V gene TRBV6-5 combines with J gene TRBJ1-1; no definite D call. Sequencing was performed on peripheral blood. CDR3 DNA: TGTGCCAGCAGTTACGATACGGTGAACACTGAAGCTTTCTTT. Its protein is CASSYDTVNTEAFF.